This T cell receptor (beta chain) was retrieved from a study of blood T cell repertoires in COVID-19. Study as a whole: Samples came from the United States, Italy and Spain, spanning acute and convalescent COVID-19. PBMCs, B-cell-depleted T cells, or T cells were the source of the cDNA or gDNA that made up the material.

Germline CDR1 reads MNHEY; CDR2 reads SVGEGT. CDR3 length equals 14 residues. V was clipped by 5 bases and J by 2 bases, with 10 bases between them. As processed by the authors: Nucleated cell counts were estimated from reference gene primer amplification. Some clones are missing from TCRdb's copy, which holds only in-frame ones; the method was immunoSEQ multiplex PCR. D and trimming come from the DNA, and the V and J calls and clone size come from that table. Of around 93,000 clones listed, about four fifths were seen once; the top ten hold around 10%. The sample taken for sequencing was peripheral blood. The receptor was derived from a woman over 75 with acute or convalescent COVID-19. The chain combines TRBV6-2 or TRBV6-3 with TRBJ2-1, with a possible D match to TRBD2 (5 bases). CDR3 sequence: CASSTTKAYNEQFF. The DNA for the CDR3 is TGTGCCAGCAGTACGACTAAGGCCTACAATGAGCAGTTCTTC.